The next 3 T cell receptor beta chains were all read from a single sample in a study of CD8 T cells in Susac syndrome. An amount of RNA that ranged from roughly 0.45 to 1 ug was reverse transcribed with random hexamers. Using its own MiXCR run on the immunoSEQ multiplex PCR reads, TCRdb lists one record per CDR3 protein. The sample has around 170,000 distinct CDR3 sequences; over 90% are singletons. The sequenced sample was CD8+ T cells from PBMCs. All receptors derive from a human donor with Susac syndrome.

The chain joins TRBV29-1 to TRBJ2-1; a possible D gene is TRBD1 (5 bases). Germline V gene lookup returns CDR1 SQVTM and CDR2 ANQGSEA. Trimming shortened V by 2 bases and J by 0 bases, and 14 bases separated the two germline ends. This CDR3 has 16 amino acids. The chain's CDR3 is CSVERVGRASYNEQFF. CDR3 sequence (DNA): TGCAGCGTTGAACGAGTCGGCAGGGCCTCCTACAATGAGCAGTTCTTC.

The J gene is TRBJ1-4, the V gene TRBV15; no clear D. This CDR3 has 15 amino acids. Germline CDR1 LNHNV, CDR2 YYDKDF (reference sequence). Trimming stripped 5 bases from V and 5 bases from J, with 15 bases between. Here the CDR3 DNA reads TGTGCCACCAGCGTTGGGAGGCAGATAAATGAAAAACTGTTTTTT. The encoded protein is CATSVGRQINEKLFF.

The chain employs TRBV24-1 and TRBJ1-2, with D unclear. CDR3 length equals 11 residues. Germline loops: CDR1 KGHDR, CDR2 SFDVKD. V lost 0 bases to trimming and J lost 6 bases, with 1 base between them. In DNA form, the CDR3 reads TGTGCCACCAGTGATTTGCATGGCTACACCTTC. As protein: CATSDLHGYTF.